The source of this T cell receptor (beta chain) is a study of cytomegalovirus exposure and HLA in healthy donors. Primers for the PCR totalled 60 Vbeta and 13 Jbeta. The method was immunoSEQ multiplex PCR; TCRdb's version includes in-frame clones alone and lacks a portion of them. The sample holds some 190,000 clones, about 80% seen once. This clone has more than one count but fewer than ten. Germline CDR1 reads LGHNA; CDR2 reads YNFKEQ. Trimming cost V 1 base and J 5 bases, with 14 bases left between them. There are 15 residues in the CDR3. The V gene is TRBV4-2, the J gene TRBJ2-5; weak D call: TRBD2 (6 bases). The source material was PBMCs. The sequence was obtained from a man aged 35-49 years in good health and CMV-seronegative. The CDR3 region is CASSQAGLDIETQYF. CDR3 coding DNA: TGTGCCAGCAGCCAAGCGGGACTGGATATTGAGACCCAGTACTTC.